The clone carrying this T cell receptor beta chain came up a few times. Its antigen is still unknown. This specimen belongs to a study of cytomegalovirus exposure and HLA in healthy donors. General study results and limits: In a later analysis, HLA-associated TCR beta chains were more clonally expanded than equally common others. Presence/absence analyses took donor sequencing depth as roughly uniform. According to a later analysis, donors in an Asian-associated ancestry cluster reportedly had fewer N-insertions than the 666-donor mean. Several of the most significant clusters appeared linked to common viral pathogens, based on a later analysis.

Vbeta (60) and Jbeta (13) primers were used in the PCR. Some clones are missing from TCRdb's copy, which holds only in-frame ones; the method was immunoSEQ multiplex PCR. The sample includes 100,000 or so clones, over 12% seen only once; the top ten take approximately 0.8%. V lost 9 bases to trimming and J lost 4 bases, with 9 bases between them. The CDR3 runs to 12 residues. Germline V CDR1 and CDR2: MDHEN, SYDVKM. V is TRBV28 and J is TRBJ2-2; weak D call: TRBD2 (6 bases). The TCR was taken from a female donor in good health and CMV-seronegative. Material for sequencing was PBMCs. CDR3 region: CASRAGTGELFF. CDR3 nucleotides: TGTGCCAGTCGAGCGGGCACCGGGGAGCTGTTTTTT.